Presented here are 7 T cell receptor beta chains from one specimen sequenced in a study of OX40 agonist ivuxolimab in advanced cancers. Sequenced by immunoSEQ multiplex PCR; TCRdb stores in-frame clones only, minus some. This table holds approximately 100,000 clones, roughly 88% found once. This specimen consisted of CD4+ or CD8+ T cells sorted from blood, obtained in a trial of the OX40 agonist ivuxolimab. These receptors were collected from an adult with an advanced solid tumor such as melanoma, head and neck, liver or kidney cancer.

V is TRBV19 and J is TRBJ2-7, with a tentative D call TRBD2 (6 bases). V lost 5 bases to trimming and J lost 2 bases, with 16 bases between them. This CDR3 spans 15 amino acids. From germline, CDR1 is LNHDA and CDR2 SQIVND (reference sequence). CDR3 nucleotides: TGTGCCAGTAGTGCCCCGGGACTCTCCACCTACGAGCAGTACTTC. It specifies CASSAPGLSTYEQYF.

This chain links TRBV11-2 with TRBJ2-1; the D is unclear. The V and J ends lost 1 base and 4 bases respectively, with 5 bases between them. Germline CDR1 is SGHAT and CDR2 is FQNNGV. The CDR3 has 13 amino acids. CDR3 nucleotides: TGTGCCAGCAGCTTAGGGCTGTACAATGAGCAGTTCTTC. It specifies CASSLGLYNEQFF. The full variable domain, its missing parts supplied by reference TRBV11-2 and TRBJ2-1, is EAGVAQSPRYKIIEKRQSVAFWCNPISGHATLYWYQQILGQGPKLLIQFQNNGVVDDSQLPKDRFSAERLKGVDSTLKIQPAKLEDSAVYLCASSLGLYNEQFFGPGTRLTVL.

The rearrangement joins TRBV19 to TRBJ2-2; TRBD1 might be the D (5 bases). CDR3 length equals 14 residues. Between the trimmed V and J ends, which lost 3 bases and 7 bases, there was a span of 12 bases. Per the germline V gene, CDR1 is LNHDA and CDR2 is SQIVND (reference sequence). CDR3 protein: CASSILGRGGELFF. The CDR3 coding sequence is TGTGCCAGTAGTATCTTGGGGCGCGGCGGGGAGCTGTTTTTT.

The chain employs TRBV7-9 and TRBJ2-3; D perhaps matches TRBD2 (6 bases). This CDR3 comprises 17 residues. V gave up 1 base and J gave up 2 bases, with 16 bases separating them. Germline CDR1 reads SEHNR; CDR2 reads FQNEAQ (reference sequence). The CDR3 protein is CASSLGVSGSLTDTQYF. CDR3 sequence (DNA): TGTGCCAGCAGCTTAGGGGTTAGCGGATCCCTCACAGATACGCAGTATTTT.

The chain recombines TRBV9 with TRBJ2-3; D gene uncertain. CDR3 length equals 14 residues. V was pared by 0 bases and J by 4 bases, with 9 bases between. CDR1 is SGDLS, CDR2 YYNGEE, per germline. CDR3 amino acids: CASSVEQLADTQYF. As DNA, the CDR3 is TGTGCCAGCAGCGTAGAACAGTTAGCAGATACGCAGTATTTT.

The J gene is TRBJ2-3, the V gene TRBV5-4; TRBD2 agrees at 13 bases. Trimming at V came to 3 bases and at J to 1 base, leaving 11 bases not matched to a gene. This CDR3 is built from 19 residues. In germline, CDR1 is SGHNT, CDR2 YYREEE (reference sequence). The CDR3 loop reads CASSSPGTSGKEGTDTQYF. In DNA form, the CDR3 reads TGTGCCAGCAGCTCCCCCGGGACTAGCGGGAAAGAGGGCACAGATACGCAGTATTTT.

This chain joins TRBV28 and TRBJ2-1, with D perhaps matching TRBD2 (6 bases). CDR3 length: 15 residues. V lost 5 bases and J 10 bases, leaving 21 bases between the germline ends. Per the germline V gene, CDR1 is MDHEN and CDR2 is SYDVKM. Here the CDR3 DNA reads TGTGCCAGCAGTCCGACTAGAGATCATGTTGGGGAGCAGTTCTTC. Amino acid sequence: CASSPTRDHVGEQFF.